What follows are 18 T cell receptor beta chains derived from one specimen sequenced in a study of cytomegalovirus exposure and HLA in healthy donors (dated by TCRdb to 2016 to 2017). Library preparation employed the immunoSEQ multiplex PCR assay. The multiplex PCR relied on a mix of 60 forward primers for TCR Vbeta segments and 13 reverse primers for TCR Jbeta segments. TCRdb re-hosts the immuneACCESS table, in-frame sequences only. Its copies lack some clones; in the studies checked, an unresolved V gene accounts for under half of them, and the cause for the rest is not known. The sample table holds about 170,000 clones, of which about 72% were seen once. The ten largest clones capture approximately 1.5% of the sample. The sequencing input was PBMCs. These receptors originate from a girl between 10 and 17 years old in good health and CMV-seronegative.

This sequence joins TRBV13 and TRBJ2-1; tentatively, D is TRBD2 (5 bases). Germline V gene sequence: CDR1 PRHDT, CDR2 FYEKMQ (reference sequence). This CDR3 spans 17 amino acids. Trimming shortened V by 2 bases and J by 3 bases, and 17 bases separated the two germline ends. CDR3 region: CASSLRVTTGSYNEQFF. DNA for the CDR3: TGTGCCAGCAGCTTAAGGGTCACAACGGGGAGCTACAATGAGCAGTTCTTC.

The V call is TRBV29-1, the J call TRBJ1-1; D perhaps matches TRBD1 (5 bases). Germline CDR1 SQVTM, CDR2 ANQGSEA. Trimming left V 6 bases short and J 1 base short, with 9 bases between. The CDR3 length is 12 residues. In DNA form, the CDR3 reads TGCAGCGTCAACGACAGGAACACTGAAGCTTTCTTT. Its protein product is CSVNDRNTEAFF.

The chain employs TRBV4-2 and TRBJ1-2, with D possibly being TRBD1 (6 bases). The CDR3 spans 16 residues. Germline V gene lookup returns CDR1 LGHNA and CDR2 YNFKEQ. Trimming pared 0 bases from V and 8 bases from J, leaving 19 bases between. The CDR3 loop is CASSQDRGAHTQGYTF. The CDR3 nucleotides read TGTGCCAGCAGCCAAGATCGGGGGGCTCATACTCAGGGCTACACCTTC.

This chain connects TRBV18 to TRBJ2-5; 9 bases fit TRBD1. With 5 bases clipped from V and 1 base from J, the junction kept 2 bases outside the gene matches. Germline CDR1 reads KGHSH; CDR2 reads LQKENI. The CDR3 sequence is 14 residues long. The CDR3 is CASSAQGAQETQYF. The CDR3 DNA reads TGTGCCAGCTCAGCACAGGGGGCCCAAGAGACCCAGTACTTC. Together with reference TRBV18 and TRBJ2-5, the CDR3 gives the full variable domain: NAGVMQNPRHLVRRRGQEARLRCSPMKGHSHVYWYRQLPEEGLKFMVYLQKENIIDESGMPKERFSAEFPKEGPSILRIQQVVRGDSAAYFCASSAQGAQETQYFGPGTRLLVL.

The chain links TRBV5-4 to TRBJ1-3, with D unclear. V was pared by 1 base and J by 0 bases, with 8 bases between. The germline gives CDR1 SGHNT, CDR2 YYREEE (reference sequence). This CDR3 is 15 amino acids long. The CDR3 spells CASSLQASSGNTIYF. The CDR3 DNA follows: TGTGCCAGCAGCTTGCAGGCGTCCTCTGGAAACACCATATATTTT.

This rearrangement joins TRBV9 to TRBJ1-1; D is unclear. The V gene's germline CDR1 is SGDLS and CDR2 YYNGEE. CDR3 length: 14 amino acids. Between the trimmed V and J ends, which lost 7 bases and 4 bases, there was a span of 17 bases. CDR3 coding DNA: TGTGCCAGCGGGATTTTGCCTGAGGGCACTGAAGCTTTCTTT. Translated, it gives CASGILPEGTEAFF.

The V call is TRBV29-1, the J call TRBJ1-2; TRBD1 might be the D (5 bases). Germline V gives CDR1 SQVTM, CDR2 ANQGSEA. V shed 6 bases and J shed 0 bases, with 14 bases lying between them. This CDR3 comprises 14 residues. The CDR3 bases are TGCAGCGTGGTCCCACGACAGACTAACTATGGCTACACCTTC. It encodes CSVVPRQTNYGYTF. The whole variable domain, remainder taken from reference TRBV29-1 and TRBJ1-2, is SAVISQKPSRDICQRGTSLTIQCQVDSQVTMMFWYRQQPGQSLTLIATANQGSEATYESGFVIDKFPISRPNLTFSTLTVSNMSPEDSSIYLCSVVPRQTNYGYTFGSGTRLTVV.

This clone was seen just once. This sequence joins TRBV6-5 and TRBJ1-5; maybe TRBD1 (6 bases). This CDR3 is built from 14 residues. Per the germline V gene, CDR1 is MNHEY and CDR2 is SVGAGI. Trimming stripped 5 bases from V and 7 bases from J, with 15 bases between. Here the CDR3 reads CASSGGGFGQPQHF. The DNA of the CDR3 is TGTGCCAGCAGTGGGGGGGGCTTCGGCCAGCCCCAGCATTTT.

The chain links TRBV9 to TRBJ2-7; 7 bases match TRBD2. Germline CDR1 is SGDLS and CDR2 is YYNGEE. This CDR3 has 16 amino acids. J gave up 5 bases and V 4 bases, and 15 bases lay outside the gene matches. The CDR3 loop is CASSPHARREGHEQYF. Here the CDR3 DNA reads TGTGCCAGCAGCCCCCACGCCCGCAGGGAGGGCCACGAGCAGTACTTC.

The rearrangement joins TRBV6-5 to TRBJ2-5, with 7 bases lining up with TRBD2. The length of the CDR3 is 14 residues. V lost 5 bases, J lost 2 bases, and 5 bases stayed unmatched. Per the germline V gene, CDR1 is MNHEY and CDR2 is SVGAGI. CDR3 coding DNA: TGTGCCAGCAGTCTGGTTAGCGGGCAAGAGACCCAGTACTTC. Encoded protein: CASSLVSGQETQYF.

The chain employs TRBV5-1 and TRBJ2-7; D unresolved. With 5 bases removed from V and 1 base from J, the gap between germline ends came to 13 bases. The CDR3 consists of 14 residues. CDR1 and CDR2 (germline): SGHRS, YFSETQ. The CDR3 protein is CASSPSGPSYEQYF. The CDR3 DNA follows: TGCGCCAGCAGTCCCTCAGGTCCTTCCTACGAGCAGTACTTC.

The chain is built from TRBV19 and TRBJ1-6; D remains ambiguous. The germline gives CDR1 LNHDA, CDR2 SQIVND (reference sequence). CDR3 length equals 12 residues. Deletions cut 5 bases from V and 7 bases from J, with 6 bases between. The CDR3 DNA reads as TGTGCCAGTAGTTCTCCCAATTCACCCCTCCACTTT. This codes for CASSSPNSPLHF.

On this clone itself: Other DNA sequences from this sample encode an identical CDR3 as well. V and J are TRBV10-3 and TRBJ1-6; D gene unclear. V lost 0 bases and J 12 bases, leaving 12 bases between the germline ends. The CDR3 has 14 amino acids. CDR1 is ENHRY, CDR2 SYGVKD, per germline. The CDR3, as DNA: TGTGCCATCAGTGAGTCGGCGGCCGTCGAACCCCTCCACTTT. This gives the protein CAISESAAVEPLHF.

This clone occurred a few times. CDR3 residues: CASSSRLGTGGYEQYF. CDR3 bases: TGTGCCAGCAGCTCCAGATTGGGGACAGGGGGCTACGAGCAGTACTTC. The chain employs TRBV13 and TRBJ2-7, with 11 bases fitting TRBD1. V trimming: 4 bases; J trimming: 3 bases; junction bases outside the gene matches: 8. CDR3 size: 16 residues. Germline V gene sequence: CDR1 PRHDT, CDR2 FYEKMQ (reference sequence).

This rearrangement joins TRBV6-5 to TRBJ1-6; D is uncertain. Germline CDR1 is MNHEY and CDR2 is SVGAGI. The CDR3 runs to 14 residues. V was clipped by 3 bases and J by 8 bases, with 11 bases between them. The CDR3 here is CASSYGGVDSPLHF. Written as DNA, the CDR3 is TGTGCCAGCAGTTATGGAGGTGTTGATTCACCCCTCCACTTT.

The chain carries TRBV2 and TRBJ1-2; TRBD1 aligns across 9 bases. This CDR3 region has 15 residues. The V and J ends lost 7 bases and 6 bases, in that order; junction bases with no gene match: 12. Germline values: CDR1 SNHLY, CDR2 FYNNEI. For the CDR3, the DNA is TGTGCCAGCAACCTCATCGGCGGGACAGGGCATGGCTACACCTTC. It specifies CASNLIGGTGHGYTF.

This clone is a singleton in its sample. The CDR3 region is CSASKTGEQFF. In nucleotides, the CDR3 is TGCAGTGCTAGCAAGACAGGGGAGCAGTTCTTC. This chain uses TRBV20-1 with TRBJ2-1; 7 bases are shared with TRBD1. The CDR3 spans 11 residues. CDR1 and CDR2 (germline): DFQATT, SNEGSKA (reference sequence). The V gene end was trimmed by 3 bases and the J gene end by 10 bases; junction bases not matched to a gene: 3.

The chain joins TRBV5-6 to TRBJ1-5, with D unclear. This CDR3 has 13 amino acids. The germline gives CDR1 SGHDT, CDR2 YYEEEE. The ends were cut back, 0 bases at V and 8 bases at J, with 9 bases in the middle. The chain's CDR3 is CASSLDEREPQHF. CDR3 in DNA: TGTGCCAGCAGCTTGGACGAGCGAGAGCCCCAGCATTTT.